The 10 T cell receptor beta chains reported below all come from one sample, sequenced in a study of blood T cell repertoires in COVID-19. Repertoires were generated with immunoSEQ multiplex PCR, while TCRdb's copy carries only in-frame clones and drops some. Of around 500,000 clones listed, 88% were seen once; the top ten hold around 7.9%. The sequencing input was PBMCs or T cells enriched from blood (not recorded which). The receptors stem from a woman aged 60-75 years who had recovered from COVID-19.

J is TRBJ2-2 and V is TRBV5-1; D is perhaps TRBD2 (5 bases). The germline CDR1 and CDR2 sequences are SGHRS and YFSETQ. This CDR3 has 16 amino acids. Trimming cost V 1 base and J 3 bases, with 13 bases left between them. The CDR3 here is CASSLKHLGDTGELFF. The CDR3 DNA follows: TGCGCCAGCAGCTTGAAACACCTCGGGGACACCGGGGAGCTGTTTTTT.

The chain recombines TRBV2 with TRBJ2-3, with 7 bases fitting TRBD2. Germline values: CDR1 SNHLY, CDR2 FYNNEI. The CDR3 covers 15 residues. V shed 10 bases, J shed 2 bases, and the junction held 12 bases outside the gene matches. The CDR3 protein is CATLGLGESTDTQYF. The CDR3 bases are TGTGCCACCCTAGGACTAGGCGAATCCACAGATACGCAGTATTTT.

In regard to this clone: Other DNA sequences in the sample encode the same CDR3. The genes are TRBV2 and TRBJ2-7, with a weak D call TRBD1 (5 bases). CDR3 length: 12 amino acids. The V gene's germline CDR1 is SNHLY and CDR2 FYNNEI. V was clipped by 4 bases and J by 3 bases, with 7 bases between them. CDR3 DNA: TGTGCCAGCAGTGCAACAGGCTACGAGCAGTACTTC. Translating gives CASSATGYEQYF.

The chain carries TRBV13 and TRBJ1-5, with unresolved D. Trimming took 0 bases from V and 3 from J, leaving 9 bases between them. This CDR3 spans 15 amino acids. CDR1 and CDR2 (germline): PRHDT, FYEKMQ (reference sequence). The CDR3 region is CASSLGREHNQPQHF. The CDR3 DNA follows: TGTGCCAGCAGCTTAGGCCGGGAACACAATCAGCCCCAGCATTTT.

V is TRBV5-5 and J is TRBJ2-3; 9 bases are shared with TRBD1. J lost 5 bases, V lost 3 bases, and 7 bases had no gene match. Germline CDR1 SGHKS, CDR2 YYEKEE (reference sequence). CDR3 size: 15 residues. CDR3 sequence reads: CASSSPGQGIDTQYF. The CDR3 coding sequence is TGTGCCAGCAGCTCTCCGGGACAGGGAATAGATACGCAGTATTTT.

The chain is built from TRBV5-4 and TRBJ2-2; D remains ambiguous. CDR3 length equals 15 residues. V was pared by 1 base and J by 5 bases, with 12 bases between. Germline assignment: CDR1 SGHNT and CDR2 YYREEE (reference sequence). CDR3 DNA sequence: TGTGCCAGCAGCTTGTTTCTAAGCGCGACCGGGGAGCTGTTTTTT. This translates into CASSLFLSATGELFF.

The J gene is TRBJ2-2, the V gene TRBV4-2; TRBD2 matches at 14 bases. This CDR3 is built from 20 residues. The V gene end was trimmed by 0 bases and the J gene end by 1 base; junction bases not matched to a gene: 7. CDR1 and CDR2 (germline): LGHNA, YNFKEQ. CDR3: CASSQDRLAGGRQNTGELFF. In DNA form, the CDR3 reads TGTGCCAGCAGCCAAGATCGACTAGCGGGGGGGCGCCAGAACACCGGGGAGCTGTTTTTT.

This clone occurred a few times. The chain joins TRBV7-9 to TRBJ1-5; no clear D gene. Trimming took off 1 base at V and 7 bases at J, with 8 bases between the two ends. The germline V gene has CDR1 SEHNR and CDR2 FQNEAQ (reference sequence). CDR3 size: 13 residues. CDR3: CASSLGVLQPQHF. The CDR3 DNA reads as TGTGCCAGCAGCTTAGGAGTGCTCCAGCCCCAGCATTTT.

The chain's CDR3 is CASSMRQGGLTDTQYF. The CDR3 bases are TGCGCCAGCAGCATGCGACAGGGGGGACTCACAGATACGCAGTATTTT. The chain carries TRBV5-1 and TRBJ2-3, with TRBD1 identical over 9 bases. Trimming took 4 bases from V and 2 from J; bases not matched to a gene: 8. The CDR3 length is 16 residues. CDR1 is SGHRS and CDR2 is YFSETQ in the germline V gene.

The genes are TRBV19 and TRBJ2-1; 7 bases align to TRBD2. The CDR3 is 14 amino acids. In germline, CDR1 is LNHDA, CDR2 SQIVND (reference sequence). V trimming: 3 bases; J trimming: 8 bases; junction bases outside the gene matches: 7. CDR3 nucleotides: TGTGCCAGTAGTATCGGTGCGGGGGTGGATGAGCAGTTCTTC. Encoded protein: CASSIGAGVDEQFF. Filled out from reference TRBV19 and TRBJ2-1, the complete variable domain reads DGGITQSPKYLFRKEGQNVTLSCEQNLNHDAMYWYRQDPGQGLRLIYYSQIVNDFQKGDIAEGYSVSREKKESFPLTVTSAQKNPTAFYLCASSIGAGVDEQFFGPGTRLTVL.